This record looks at one T cell receptor (beta chain) sequence and its context. Antigen: not known. The sample originates from a study of T cell repertoires in cytomegalovirus infection. Overall study context: An indication of both CMV infection and matching HLA type came from public TCR beta signatures.

TCRdb itself ran the reads through MiXCR, one entry per CDR3 protein. The sample carries roughly 570,000 distinct CDR3 sequences, about 39% recorded once. Study-level results: CMV-specific HLA-C-restricted TCR beta clonotypes dominated the ex vivo response.

CDR3 length: 14 residues. The V end was cut by 4 bases, the J end by 3 bases, with 13 bases between. From germline, CDR1 is SEHNR and CDR2 FQNEAQ (reference sequence). Sequenced material: cultured PBMCs, taken from culture after CMV antigen stimulation. The chain carries TRBV7-9 and TRBJ2-7, with D maybe TRBD1 (5 bases). The TCR sequence derives from a human donor in good health (CMV status not recorded). Some clones in this sample may be carry-over from other donors' samples. The CDR3 here is CASSSKGAFYEQYF. Here the CDR3 DNA reads TGTGCCAGCAGCTCCAAAGGGGCCTTCTACGAGCAGTACTTC.